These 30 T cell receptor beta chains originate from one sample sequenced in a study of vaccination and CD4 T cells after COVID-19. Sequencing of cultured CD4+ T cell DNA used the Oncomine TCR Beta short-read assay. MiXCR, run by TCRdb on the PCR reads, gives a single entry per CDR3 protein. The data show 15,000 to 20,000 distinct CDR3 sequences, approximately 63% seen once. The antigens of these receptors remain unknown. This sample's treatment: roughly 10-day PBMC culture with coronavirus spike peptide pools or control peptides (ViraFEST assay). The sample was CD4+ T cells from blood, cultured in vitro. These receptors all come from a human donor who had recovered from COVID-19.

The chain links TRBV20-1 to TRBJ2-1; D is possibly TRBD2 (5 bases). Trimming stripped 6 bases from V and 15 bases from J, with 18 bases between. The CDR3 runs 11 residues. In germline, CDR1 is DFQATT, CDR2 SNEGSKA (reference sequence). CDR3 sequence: CSAYPSSKRFF. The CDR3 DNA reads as TGCAGTGCCTATCCTTCTAGCAAACGGTTCTTC.

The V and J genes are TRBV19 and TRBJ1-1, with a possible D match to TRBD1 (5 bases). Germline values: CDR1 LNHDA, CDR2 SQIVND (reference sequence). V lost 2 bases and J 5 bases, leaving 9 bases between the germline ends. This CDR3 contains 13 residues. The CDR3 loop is CASSIQEGTEAFF. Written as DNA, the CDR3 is TGTGCCAGTAGTATACAAGAGGGGACTGAAGCTTTCTTT.

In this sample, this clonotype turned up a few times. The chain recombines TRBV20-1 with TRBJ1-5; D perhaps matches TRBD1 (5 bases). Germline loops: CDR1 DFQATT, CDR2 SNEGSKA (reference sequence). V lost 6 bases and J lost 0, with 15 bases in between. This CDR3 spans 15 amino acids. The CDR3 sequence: CSAPAWQGSNQPQHF. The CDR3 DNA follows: TGCAGTGCGCCCGCCTGGCAGGGTAGCAATCAGCCCCAGCATTTT.

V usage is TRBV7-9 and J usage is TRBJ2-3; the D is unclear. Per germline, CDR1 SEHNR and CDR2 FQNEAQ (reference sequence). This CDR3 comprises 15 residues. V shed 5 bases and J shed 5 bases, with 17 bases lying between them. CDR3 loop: CASSPRQGPGDTQYF. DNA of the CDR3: TGTGCCAGCAGCCCCCGACAAGGGCCAGGAGATACGCAGTATTTT.

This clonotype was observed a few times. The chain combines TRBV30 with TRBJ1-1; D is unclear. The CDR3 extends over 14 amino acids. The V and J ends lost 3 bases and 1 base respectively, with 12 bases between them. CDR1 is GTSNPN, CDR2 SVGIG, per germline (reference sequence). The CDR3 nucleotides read TGTGCCTGGAGAAGAGGGCAGAGGAACACTGAAGCTTTCTTT. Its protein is CAWRRGQRNTEAFF.

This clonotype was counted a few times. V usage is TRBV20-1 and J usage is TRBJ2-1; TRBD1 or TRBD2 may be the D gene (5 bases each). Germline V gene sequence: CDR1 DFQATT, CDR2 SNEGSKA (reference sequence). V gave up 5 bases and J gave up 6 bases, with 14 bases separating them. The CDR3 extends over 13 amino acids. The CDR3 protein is CSAGDLGGNEQFF. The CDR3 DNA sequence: TGCAGTGCTGGGGACCTCGGAGGCAATGAGCAGTTCTTC.

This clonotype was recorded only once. CDR3 loop: CASRQTGTGAEAFF. The CDR3 nucleotides read TGTGCCAGCAGGCAGACAGGTACGGGAGCTGAAGCTTTCTTT. The gene calls are TRBV2 and TRBJ1-1, with D maybe TRBD1 (6 bases). CDR3 size: 14 residues. V was clipped by 6 bases and J by 6 bases, with 17 bases between them. The germline V gene encodes CDR1 SNHLY and CDR2 FYNNEI.

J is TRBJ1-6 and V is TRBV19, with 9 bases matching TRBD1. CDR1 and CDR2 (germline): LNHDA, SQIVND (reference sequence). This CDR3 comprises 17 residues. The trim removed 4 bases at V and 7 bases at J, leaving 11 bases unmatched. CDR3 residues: CASSTPTGTGTNSPLHF. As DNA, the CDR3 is TGTGCCAGTAGTACCCCAACCGGGACAGGGACGAATTCACCCCTCCACTTT. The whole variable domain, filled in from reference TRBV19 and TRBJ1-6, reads DGGITQSPKYLFRKEGQNVTLSCEQNLNHDAMYWYRQDPGQGLRLIYYSQIVNDFQKGDIAEGYSVSREKKESFPLTVTSAQKNPTAFYLCASSTPTGTGTNSPLHFGNGTRLTVT.

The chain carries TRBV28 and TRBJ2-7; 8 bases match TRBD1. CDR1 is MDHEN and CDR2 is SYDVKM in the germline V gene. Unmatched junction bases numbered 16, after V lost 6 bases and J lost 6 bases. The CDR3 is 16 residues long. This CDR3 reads CASSSSTGGRPTEQYF. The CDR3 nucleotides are TGTGCCAGCAGCTCTTCAACAGGGGGTCGTCCTACCGAGCAGTACTTC.

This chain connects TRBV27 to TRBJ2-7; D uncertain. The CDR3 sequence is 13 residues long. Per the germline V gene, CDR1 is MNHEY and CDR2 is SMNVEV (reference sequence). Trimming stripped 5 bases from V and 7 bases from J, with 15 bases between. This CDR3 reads CASSRSQEGEQYF. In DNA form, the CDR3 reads TGTGCCAGCAGTCGATCCCAAGAAGGAGAGCAGTACTTC.

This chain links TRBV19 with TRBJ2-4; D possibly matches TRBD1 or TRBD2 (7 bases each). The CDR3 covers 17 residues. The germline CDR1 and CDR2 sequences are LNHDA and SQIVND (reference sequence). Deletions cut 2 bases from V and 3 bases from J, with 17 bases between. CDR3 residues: CASSIWGEGAVKNIQYF. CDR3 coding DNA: TGTGCCAGTAGTATATGGGGGGAGGGGGCGGTCAAAAACATTCAGTACTTC.

The DNA of the CDR3 is TGTGCCATCAAGGGACACGGTTCTGGAACTGAAGCTTTCTTT. It encodes CAIKGHGSGTEAFF. The chain carries TRBV10-3 and TRBJ1-1; D might be TRBD1 (6 bases). The germline V and J ends were trimmed by 7 bases and 5 bases, with 17 bases remaining between them. The germline V gene encodes CDR1 ENHRY and CDR2 SYGVKD. The CDR3 is made up of 14 amino acids.

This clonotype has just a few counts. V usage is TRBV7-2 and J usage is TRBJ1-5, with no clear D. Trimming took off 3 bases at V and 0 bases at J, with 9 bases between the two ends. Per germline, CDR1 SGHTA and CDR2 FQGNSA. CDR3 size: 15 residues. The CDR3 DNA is TGTGCCAGCAGCTTGAACGTTAATAGCAATCAGCCCCAGCATTTT. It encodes CASSLNVNSNQPQHF.

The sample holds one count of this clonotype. The CDR3 sequence: CASTLSLGQGDGYTF. In DNA, the CDR3 is TGTGCCAGCACCCTAAGTCTGGGACAGGGAGATGGCTACACCTTC. The V call is TRBV11-2, the J call TRBJ1-2; TRBD1 matches 9 bases. Germline lookup yields CDR1 SGHAT and CDR2 FQNNGV. With V trimmed by 7 bases and J by 6 bases, 12 bases remained unmatched. The CDR3 length is 15 residues. The variable domain in full, with the rest retrieved from reference TRBV11-2 and TRBJ1-2, is EAGVAQSPRYKIIEKRQSVAFWCNPISGHATLYWYQQILGQGPKLLIQFQNNGVVDDSQLPKDRFSAERLKGVDSTLKIQPAKLEDSAVYLCASTLSLGQGDGYTFGSGTRLTVV.

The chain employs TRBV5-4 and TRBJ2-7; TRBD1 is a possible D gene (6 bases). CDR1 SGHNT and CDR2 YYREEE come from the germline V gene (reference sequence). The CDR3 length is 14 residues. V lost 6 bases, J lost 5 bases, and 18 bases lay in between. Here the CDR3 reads CASTDKSSGDEQYF. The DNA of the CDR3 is TGTGCCAGCACCGATAAGTCGTCAGGGGACGAGCAGTACTTC.

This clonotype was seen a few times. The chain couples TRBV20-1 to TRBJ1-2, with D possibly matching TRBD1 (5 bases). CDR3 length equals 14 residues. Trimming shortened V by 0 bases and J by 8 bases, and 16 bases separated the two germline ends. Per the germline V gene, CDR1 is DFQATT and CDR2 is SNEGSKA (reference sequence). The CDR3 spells CSAREAQRGVGYTF. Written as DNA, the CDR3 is TGCAGTGCTAGAGAGGCTCAGCGGGGGGTGGGCTACACCTTC.

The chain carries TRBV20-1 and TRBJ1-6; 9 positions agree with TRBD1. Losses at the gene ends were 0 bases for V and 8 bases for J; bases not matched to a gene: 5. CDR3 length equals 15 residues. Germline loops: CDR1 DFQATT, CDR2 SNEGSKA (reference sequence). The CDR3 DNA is TGCAGTGCTAGAGAGACTAGACAGGGGGATTCACCCCTCCACTTT. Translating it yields CSARETRQGDSPLHF.

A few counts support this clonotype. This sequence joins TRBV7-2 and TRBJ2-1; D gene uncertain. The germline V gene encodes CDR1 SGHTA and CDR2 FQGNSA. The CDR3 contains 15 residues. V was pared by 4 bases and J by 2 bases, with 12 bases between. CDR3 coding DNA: TGTGCCAGCAGCTCCTGGGGATTCACCTACAATGAGCAGTTCTTC. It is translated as CASSSWGFTYNEQFF.

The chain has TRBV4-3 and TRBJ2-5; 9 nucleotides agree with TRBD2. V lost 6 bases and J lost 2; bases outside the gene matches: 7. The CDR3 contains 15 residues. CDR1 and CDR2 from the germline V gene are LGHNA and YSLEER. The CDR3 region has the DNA TGCGCCAGCAGTTACATAGCGGGAGCGCAAGAGACCCAGTACTTC. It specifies CASSYIAGAQETQYF.

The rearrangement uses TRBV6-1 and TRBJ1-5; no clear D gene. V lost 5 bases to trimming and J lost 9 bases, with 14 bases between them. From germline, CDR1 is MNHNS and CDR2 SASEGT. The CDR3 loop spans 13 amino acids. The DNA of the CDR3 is TGTGCCAGCAGTCCCGGGTCTTCCCGGCCCCAGCATTTT. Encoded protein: CASSPGSSRPQHF.

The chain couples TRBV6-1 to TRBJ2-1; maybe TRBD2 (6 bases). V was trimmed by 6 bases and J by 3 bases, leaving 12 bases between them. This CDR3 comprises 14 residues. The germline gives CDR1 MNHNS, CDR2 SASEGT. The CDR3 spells CASRDGGIYNEQFF. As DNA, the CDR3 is TGTGCCAGCAGGGACGGCGGGATCTACAATGAGCAGTTCTTC.

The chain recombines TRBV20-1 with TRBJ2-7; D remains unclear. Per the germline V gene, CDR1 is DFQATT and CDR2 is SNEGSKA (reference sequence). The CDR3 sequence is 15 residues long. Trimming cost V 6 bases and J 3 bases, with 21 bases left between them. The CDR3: CSASPHHMGNYEQYF. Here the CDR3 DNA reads TGCAGTGCCTCGCCCCACCACATGGGGAACTACGAGCAGTACTTC.

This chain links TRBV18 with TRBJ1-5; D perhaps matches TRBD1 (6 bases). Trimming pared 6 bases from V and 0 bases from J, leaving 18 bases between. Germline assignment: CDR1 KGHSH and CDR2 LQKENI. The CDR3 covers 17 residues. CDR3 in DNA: TGTGCCAGCTCCGGGTCGGAGGACAGAAATAGCAATCAGCCCCAGCATTTT. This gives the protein CASSGSEDRNSNQPQHF.

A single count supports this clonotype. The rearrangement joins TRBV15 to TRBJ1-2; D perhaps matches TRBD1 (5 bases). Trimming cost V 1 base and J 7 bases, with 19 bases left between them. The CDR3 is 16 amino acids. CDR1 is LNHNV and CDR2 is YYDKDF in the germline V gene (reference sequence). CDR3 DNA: TGTGCCACCAGCAGAGGGTCGTTCGGGGCTGAAGGTGGCTACACCTTC. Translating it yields CATSRGSFGAEGGYTF.

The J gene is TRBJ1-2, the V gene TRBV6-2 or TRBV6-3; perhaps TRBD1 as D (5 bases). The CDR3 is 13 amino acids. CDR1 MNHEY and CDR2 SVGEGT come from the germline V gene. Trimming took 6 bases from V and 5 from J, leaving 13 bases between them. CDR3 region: CASSPPDRYGYTF. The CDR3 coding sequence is TGTGCCAGCAGCCCACCCGACAGATATGGCTACACCTTC.

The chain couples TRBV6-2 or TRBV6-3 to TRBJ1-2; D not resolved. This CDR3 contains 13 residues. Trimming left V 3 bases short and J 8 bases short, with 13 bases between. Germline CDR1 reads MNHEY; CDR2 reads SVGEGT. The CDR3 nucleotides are TGTGCCAGCAGTTATGAAAGGCCTGGGGGCTACACCTTC. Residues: CASSYERPGGYTF.

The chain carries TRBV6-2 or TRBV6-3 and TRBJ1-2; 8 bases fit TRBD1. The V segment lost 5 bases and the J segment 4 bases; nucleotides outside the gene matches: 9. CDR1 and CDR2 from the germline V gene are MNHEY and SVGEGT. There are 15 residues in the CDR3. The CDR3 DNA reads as TGTGCCAGCAGTCTGTGGGGAGACAGGGGCTATGGCTACACCTTC. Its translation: CASSLWGDRGYGYTF.

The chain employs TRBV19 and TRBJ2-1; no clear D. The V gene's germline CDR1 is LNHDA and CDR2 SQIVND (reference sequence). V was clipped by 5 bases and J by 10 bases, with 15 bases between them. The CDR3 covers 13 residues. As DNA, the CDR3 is TGTGCCAGTAGTTCTCACCAGCTCGGGGAGCAGTTCTTC. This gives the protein CASSSHQLGEQFF.

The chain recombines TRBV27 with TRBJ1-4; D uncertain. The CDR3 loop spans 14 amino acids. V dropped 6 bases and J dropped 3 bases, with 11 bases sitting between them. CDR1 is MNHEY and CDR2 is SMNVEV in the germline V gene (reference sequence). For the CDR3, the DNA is TGTGCCAGCAGCCAGAGGTGGGCTAATGAAAAACTGTTTTTT. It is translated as CASSQRWANEKLFF.

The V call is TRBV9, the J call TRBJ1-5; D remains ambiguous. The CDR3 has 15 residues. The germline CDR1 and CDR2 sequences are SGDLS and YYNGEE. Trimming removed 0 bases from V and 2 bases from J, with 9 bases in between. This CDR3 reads CASSVEVLGNQPQHF. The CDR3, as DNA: TGTGCCAGCAGCGTAGAGGTTTTAGGCAATCAGCCCCAGCATTTT.